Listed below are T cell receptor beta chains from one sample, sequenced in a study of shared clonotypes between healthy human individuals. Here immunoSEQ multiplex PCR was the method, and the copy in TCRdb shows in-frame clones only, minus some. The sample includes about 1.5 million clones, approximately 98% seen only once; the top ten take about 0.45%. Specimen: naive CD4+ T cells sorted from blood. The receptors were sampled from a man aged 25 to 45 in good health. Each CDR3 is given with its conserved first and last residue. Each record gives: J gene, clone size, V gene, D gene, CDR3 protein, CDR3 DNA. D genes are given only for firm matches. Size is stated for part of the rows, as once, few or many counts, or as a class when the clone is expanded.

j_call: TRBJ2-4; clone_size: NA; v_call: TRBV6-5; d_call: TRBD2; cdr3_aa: CASSKRRGGNIQYF; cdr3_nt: TGTGCCAGCAGTAAACGACGGGGGGGAAACATTCAGTACTTC
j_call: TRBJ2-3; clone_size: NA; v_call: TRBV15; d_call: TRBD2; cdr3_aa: CATSRGLAGGSDTQYF; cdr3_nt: TGTGCCACCAGCAGAGGACTAGCGGGAGGTTCAGATACGCAGTATTTT
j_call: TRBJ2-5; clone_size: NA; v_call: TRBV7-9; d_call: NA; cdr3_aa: CASSSVPPRETQYF; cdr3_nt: TGTGCCAGCAGCTCGGTGCCCCCTCGTGAGACCCAGTACTTC
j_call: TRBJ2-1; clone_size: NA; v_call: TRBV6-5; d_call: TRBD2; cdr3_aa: CASSSRTSGRNNEQFF; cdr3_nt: TGTGCCAGCAGTTCCCGGACTAGCGGGAGGAACAATGAGCAGTTCTTC
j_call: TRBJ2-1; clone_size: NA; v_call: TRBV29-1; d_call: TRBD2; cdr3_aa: CSVESPGGRSEIHSYNEQFF; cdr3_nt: TGCAGCGTTGAATCCCCCGGCGGGAGAAGTGAGATCCACTCCTACAATGAGCAGTTCTTC
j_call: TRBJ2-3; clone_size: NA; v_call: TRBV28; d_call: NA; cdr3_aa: CASKGSTDTQYF; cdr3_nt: TGTGCCAGCAAGGGATCCACAGATACGCAGTATTTT
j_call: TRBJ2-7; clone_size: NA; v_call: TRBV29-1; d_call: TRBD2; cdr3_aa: CSVGTSGGQVEQYF; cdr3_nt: TGCAGCGTGGGGACTAGCGGGGGACAGGTCGAGCAGTACTTC
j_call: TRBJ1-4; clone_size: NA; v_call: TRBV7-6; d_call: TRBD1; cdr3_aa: CASSQGTDNEKLFF; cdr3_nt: TGTGCCAGCAGCCAAGGGACAGATAATGAAAAACTGTTTTTT
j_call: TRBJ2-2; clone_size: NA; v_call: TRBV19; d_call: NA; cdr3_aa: CASSTQMAGELFF; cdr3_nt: TGTGCCAGTAGTACCCAGATGGCCGGGGAGCTGTTTTTT
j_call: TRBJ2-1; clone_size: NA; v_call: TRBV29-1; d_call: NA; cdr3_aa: CSVERPNNEQFF; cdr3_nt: TGCAGCGTTGAAAGGCCGAACAATGAGCAGTTCTTC
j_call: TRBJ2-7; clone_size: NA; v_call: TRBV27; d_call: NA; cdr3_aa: CASSSALTTYEQYF; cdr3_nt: TGTGCCAGCAGTTCTGCCCTCACGACCTACGAGCAGTACTTC
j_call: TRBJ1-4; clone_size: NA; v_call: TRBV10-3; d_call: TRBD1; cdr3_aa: CAISDRQGTELFF; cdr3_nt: TGTGCCATCAGTGACCGACAGGGGACTGAACTGTTTTTT
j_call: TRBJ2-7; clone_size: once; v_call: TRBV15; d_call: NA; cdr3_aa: CATSIPGGSYEQYF; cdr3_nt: TGTGCCACCAGCATCCCTGGAGGGTCCTACGAGCAGTACTTC
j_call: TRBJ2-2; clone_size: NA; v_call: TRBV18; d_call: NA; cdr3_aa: CASSPPSRELFF; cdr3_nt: TGTGCCAGCTCACCACCGTCCAGGGAGCTGTTTTTT
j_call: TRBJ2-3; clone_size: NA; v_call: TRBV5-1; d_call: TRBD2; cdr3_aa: CASSWEGGADTQYF; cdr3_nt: TGCGCCAGCAGCTGGGAGGGCGGGGCAGATACGCAGTATTTT
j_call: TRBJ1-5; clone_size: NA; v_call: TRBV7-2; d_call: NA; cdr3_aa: CASSSFTTGSNQPQHF; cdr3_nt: TGTGCCAGCAGCTCATTCACGACAGGATCAAATCAGCCCCAGCATTTT
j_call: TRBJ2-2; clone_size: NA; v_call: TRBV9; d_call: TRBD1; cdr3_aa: CASSVGGQGVTGELFF; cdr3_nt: TGTGCCAGCAGCGTAGGGGGACAGGGAGTAACCGGGGAGCTGTTTTTT
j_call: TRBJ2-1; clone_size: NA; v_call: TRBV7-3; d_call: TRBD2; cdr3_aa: CASSLRGETAHNEQFF; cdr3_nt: TGTGCCAGCAGCCTCCGGGGGGAAACTGCCCACAATGAGCAGTTCTTC
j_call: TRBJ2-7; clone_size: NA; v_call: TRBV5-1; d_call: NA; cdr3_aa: CASSLVDISYEQYF; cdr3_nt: TGCGCCAGCAGCTTGGTTGATATCTCCTACGAGCAGTACTTC
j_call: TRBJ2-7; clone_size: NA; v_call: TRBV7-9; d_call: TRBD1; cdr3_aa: CASSFSQGASYEQYF; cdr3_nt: TGTGCCAGCAGCTTCTCACAGGGGGCGAGCTACGAGCAGTACTTC
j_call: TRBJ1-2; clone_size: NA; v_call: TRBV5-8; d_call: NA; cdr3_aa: CASSLPGTYGYTF; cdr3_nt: TGTGCCAGCAGCTTGCCCGGGACCTATGGCTACACCTTC
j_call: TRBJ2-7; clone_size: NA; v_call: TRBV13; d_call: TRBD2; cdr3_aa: CASSLGLAGLSSYEQYF; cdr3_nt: TGTGCCAGCAGCCTCGGACTAGCGGGCCTTAGCTCCTACGAGCAGTACTTC
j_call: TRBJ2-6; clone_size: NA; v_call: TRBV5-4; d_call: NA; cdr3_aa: CASSLITDQLSGANVLTF; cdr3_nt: TGTGCCAGCAGCTTGATAACGGACCAACTCTCTGGGGCCAACGTCCTGACTTTC
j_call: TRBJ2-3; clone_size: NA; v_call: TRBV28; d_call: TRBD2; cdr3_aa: CASSPTSGSYTQYF; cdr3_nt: TGTGCCAGCAGTCCAACTAGCGGGAGCTATACGCAGTATTTT
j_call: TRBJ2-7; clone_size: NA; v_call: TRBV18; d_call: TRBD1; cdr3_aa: CASSPLRTGNYEQYF; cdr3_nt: TGTGCCAGCTCACCTCTCAGGACAGGAAACTACGAGCAGTACTTC
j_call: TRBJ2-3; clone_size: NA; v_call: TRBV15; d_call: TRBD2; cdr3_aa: CATSRVGSGRMNTQYF; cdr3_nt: TGTGCCACCAGCAGAGTCGGCAGCGGGAGGATGAATACGCAGTATTTT
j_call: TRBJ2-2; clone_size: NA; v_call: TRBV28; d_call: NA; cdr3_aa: CASSLRGSANTGELFF; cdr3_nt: TGTGCCAGCAGTCTCCGGGGGTCGGCGAACACCGGGGAGCTGTTTTTT
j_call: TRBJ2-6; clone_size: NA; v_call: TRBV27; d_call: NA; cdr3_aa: CASSRGLAGANVLTF; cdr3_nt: TGTGCCAGCAGTCGGGGGTTAGCTGGGGCCAACGTCCTGACTTTC
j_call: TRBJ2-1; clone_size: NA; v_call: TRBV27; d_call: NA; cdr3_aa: CASSYSADRPYNEQFF; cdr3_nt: TGTGCCAGCAGTTACTCAGCGGACCGACCATACAATGAGCAGTTCTTC
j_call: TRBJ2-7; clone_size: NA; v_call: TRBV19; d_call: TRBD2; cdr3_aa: CASSIRTGGSSYEQYF; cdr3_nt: TGTGCCAGTAGTATTCGAACGGGAGGGAGCTCCTACGAGCAGTACTTC
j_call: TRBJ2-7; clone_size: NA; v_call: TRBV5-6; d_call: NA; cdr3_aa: CASSLGNGQILYEQYF; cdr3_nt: TGTGCCAGCAGCTTGGGAAATGGACAGATTCTATACGAGCAGTACTTC
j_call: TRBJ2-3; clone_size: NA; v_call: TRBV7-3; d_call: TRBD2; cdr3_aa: CASSETSGGYSTDTQYF; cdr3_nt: TGTGCCAGCAGCGAGACTAGCGGGGGATATAGCACAGATACGCAGTATTTT
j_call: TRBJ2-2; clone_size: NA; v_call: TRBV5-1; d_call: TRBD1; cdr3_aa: CASSPTGVTGELFF; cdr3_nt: TGCGCCAGCAGCCCGACAGGGGTAACCGGGGAGCTGTTTTTT
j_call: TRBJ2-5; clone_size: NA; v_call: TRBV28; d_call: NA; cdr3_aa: CASNQAGGGETQYF; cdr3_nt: TGTGCCAGCAATCAAGCGGGTGGTGGGGAGACCCAGTACTTC
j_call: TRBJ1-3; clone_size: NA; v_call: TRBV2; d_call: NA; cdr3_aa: CASSGERSYLGNTIYF; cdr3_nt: TGTGCCAGCAGTGGTGAGAGGTCCTACCTTGGAAACACCATATATTTT
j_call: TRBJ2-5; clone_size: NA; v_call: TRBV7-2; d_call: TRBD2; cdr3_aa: CASSLVRREKETQYF; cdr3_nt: TGTGCCAGCAGCTTAGTCCGGCGGGAGAAAGAGACCCAGTACTTC
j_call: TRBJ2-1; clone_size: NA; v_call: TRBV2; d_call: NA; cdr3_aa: CASSDLRLAHNEQFF; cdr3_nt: TGTGCCAGCAGTGATCTTAGGCTAGCCCACAATGAGCAGTTCTTC
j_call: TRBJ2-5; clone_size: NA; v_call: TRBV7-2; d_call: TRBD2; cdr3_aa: CASSTRGDVWETQYF; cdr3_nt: TGTGCCAGCAGCACCCGGGGGGATGTATGGGAGACCCAGTACTTC
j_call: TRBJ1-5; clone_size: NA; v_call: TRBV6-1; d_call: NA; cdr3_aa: CASSGTFAAAYQPQHF; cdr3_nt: TGTGCCAGCAGTGGAACCTTCGCGGCAGCCTATCAGCCCCAGCATTTT
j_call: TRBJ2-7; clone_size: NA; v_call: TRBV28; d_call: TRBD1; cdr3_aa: CASSSTGDPKGYEQYF; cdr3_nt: TGTGCCAGCAGTTCGACAGGGGACCCCAAAGGCTACGAGCAGTACTTC
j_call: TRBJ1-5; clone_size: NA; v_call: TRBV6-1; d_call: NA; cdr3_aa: CASSVLDRGNQPQHF; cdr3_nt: TGTGCCAGCAGTGTCTTGGACCGAGGCAATCAGCCCCAGCATTTT
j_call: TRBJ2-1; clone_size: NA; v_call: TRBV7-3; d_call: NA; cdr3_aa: CASSLGRAYNEQFF; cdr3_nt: TGTGCCAGCAGCTTAGGCAGGGCCTACAATGAGCAGTTCTTC
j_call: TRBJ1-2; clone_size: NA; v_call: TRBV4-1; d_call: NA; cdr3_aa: CATIGGEPPNYGYTF; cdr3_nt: TGCGCCACAATCGGGGGGGAGCCACCTAACTATGGCTACACCTTC
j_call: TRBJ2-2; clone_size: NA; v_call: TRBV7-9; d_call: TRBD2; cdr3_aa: CASSSQTSGTTELFF; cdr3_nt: TGTGCCAGCAGCTCACAGACTAGCGGGACGACGGAGCTGTTTTTT
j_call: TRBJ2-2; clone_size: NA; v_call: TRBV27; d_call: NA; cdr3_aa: CASRVRLETGELFF; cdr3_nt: TGTGCCAGTCGCGTCCGCTTAGAAACCGGGGAGCTGTTTTTT
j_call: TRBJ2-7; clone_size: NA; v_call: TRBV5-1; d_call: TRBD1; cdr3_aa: CASTPGDRSSYEQYF; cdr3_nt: TGCGCCAGCACCCCGGGGGACAGGAGCTCCTACGAGCAGTACTTC